The 3 T cell receptor beta chains given below trace back to one sample, sequenced in a study of T cell responses to AZD1222 COVID-19 vaccine (dated by TCRdb to the early 2020s). Reading the label with the study, this specimen's time point is: baseline before first vaccination. Library preparation employed the immunoSEQ multiplex PCR assay. In TCRdb, the immuneACCESS table is reduced to in-frame sequences with V and J assigned. These tables do not hold every clone; where another copy was compared, an unresolved V gene accounts for under half, and the others remain unexplained. A total of under 150,000 clones appear in this sample, 90% of them only once. The ten largest clonotypes hold 6% to 9% of the sample. Sequencing used peripheral blood, obtained on day 0 of AZD1222 vaccination. Receptors originate from an adult in good health.

The chain couples TRBV5-1 to TRBJ2-2; weak D call: TRBD2 (6 bases). CDR1 is SGHRS and CDR2 is YFSETQ in the germline V gene. The CDR3 extends over 14 amino acids. The V end was cut by 0 bases, the J end by 5 bases, with 8 bases between. The CDR3 loop reads CASSLGLETGELFF. CDR3 nucleotide sequence: TGCGCCAGCAGCTTGGGACTAGAGACCGGGGAGCTGTTTTTT. Filled out from reference TRBV5-1 and TRBJ2-2, the complete variable domain reads KAGVTQTPRYLIKTRGQQVTLSCSPISGHRSVSWYQQTPGQGLQFLFEYFSETQRNKGNFPGRFSGRQFSNSRSEMNVSTLELGDSALYLCASSLGLETGELFFGEGSRLTVL.

In this sample, this clone turned up once. The rearrangement uses TRBV5-4 and TRBJ2-2, with a possible D match to TRBD2 (6 bases). The germline gives CDR1 SGHNT, CDR2 YYREEE (reference sequence). The CDR3 contains 17 residues. V was cut by 4 bases and J by 0 bases, with 16 bases left in between. The CDR3 is CASSPHAASANTGELFF. The CDR3 DNA follows: TGTGCCAGCAGCCCACATGCGGCTAGCGCGAACACCGGGGAGCTGTTTTTT.

A few counts support this clone. This chain joins TRBV6-6 and TRBJ1-5, with 10 bases lining up with TRBD1. Germline assignment: CDR1 MNHNY and CDR2 SVGAGI (reference sequence). The CDR3 runs 15 residues. V shed 6 bases and J 7 bases; nucleotides not matched to a gene: 9. Here the CDR3 reads CASRSDRGPRQPQHF. In DNA form, the CDR3 reads TGTGCCAGCAGGTCTGACAGGGGGCCTCGACAGCCCCAGCATTTT.